Below are 30 T cell receptor beta chains sequenced from a single sample in a study of CD8+ T cells in alopecia areata. Once RNA had been extracted, it was reverse transcribed into cDNA to act as the sequencing template. Method: immunoSEQ multiplex PCR; TCRdb's copy keeps in-frame clones and lacks some. The sample has around 290,000 clones, roughly 50% seen once. Treatment given: oral pan-JAK inhibitor, 5-10 mg twice daily. The sequencing used CD4+ T cells sorted from blood, collected at week 24, from a patient treated with tofacitinib. The receptors come from a human donor with alopecia areata.

This clone appeared a few times. The rearrangement joins TRBV28 to TRBJ2-4, with D unresolved. V shed 5 bases and J shed 0 bases, with 20 bases lying between them. The CDR3 is 18 residues long. The germline CDR1 and CDR2 sequences are MDHEN and SYDVKM. CDR3 in DNA: TGTGCCAGCAGTACCTACCTTTGGGGTTCGTTAGCCAAAAACATTCAGTACTTC. It encodes CASSTYLWGSLAKNIQYF. Filled out from reference TRBV28 and TRBJ2-4, the complete variable domain reads DVKVTQSSRYLVKRTGEKVFLECVQDMDHENMFWYRQDPGLGLRLIYFSYDVKMKEKGDIPEGYSVSREKKERFSLILESASTNQTSMYLCASSTYLWGSLAKNIQYFGAGTRLSVL.

The chain uses TRBV30 and TRBJ1-2; D unresolved. CDR3 length equals 12 residues. Germline V gene data show CDR1 as GTSNPN and CDR2 as SVGIG (reference sequence). With 8 bases removed from V and 0 bases from J, the gap between germline ends came to 10 bases. DNA for the CDR3: TGTGCCGGAAGGAGCTCTAACTATGGCTACACCTTC. Protein: CAGRSSNYGYTF.

The rearrangement joins TRBV5-4 to TRBJ1-2, with D possibly being TRBD1 (5 bases). V was pared by 4 bases and J by 6 bases, with 13 bases between. CDR3 size: 13 residues. Germline-derived CDR1 and CDR2 are SGHNT and YYREEE (reference sequence). CDR3 loop: CASSLQGSNGYTF. CDR3 DNA sequence: TGTGCCAGCAGCCTCCAGGGCAGCAATGGCTACACCTTC.

This chain uses TRBV5-6 with TRBJ2-7; D assignment may be TRBD1 or TRBD2 (6 bases each). This CDR3 contains 14 residues. CDR1 SGHDT and CDR2 YYEEEE come from the germline V gene. Trimming left V 4 bases short and J 0 bases short, with 11 bases between. The CDR3 sequence is CASSPTGASYEQYF. The CDR3 DNA sequence: TGTGCCAGCAGCCCAACGGGGGCCTCCTACGAGCAGTACTTC. Full variable domain (missing parts from reference TRBV5-6 and TRBJ2-7): DAGVTQSPTHLIKTRGQQVTLRCSPKSGHDTVSWYQQALGQGPQFIFQYYEEEERQRGNFPDRFSGHQFPNYSSELNVNALLLGDSALYLCASSPTGASYEQYFGPGTRLTVT.

The V and J genes are TRBV7-2 and TRBJ2-1; 9 nucleotides agree with TRBD1. This CDR3 is built from 13 residues. Trimming took 5 bases from V and 5 from J; bases not matched to a gene: 1. Looked up from germline, CDR1 is SGHTA and CDR2 is FQGNSA. This chain's CDR3 is CASSGTGHNEQFF. In DNA, the CDR3 is TGTGCCAGCAGCGGGACAGGGCACAATGAGCAGTTCTTC.

The chain is built from TRBV2 and TRBJ2-5; D not resolved. Deletions cut 2 bases from V and 3 bases from J, with 7 bases between. Germline-derived CDR1 and CDR2 are SNHLY and FYNNEI. This CDR3 spans 13 amino acids. The CDR3 DNA reads TGTGCCAGCAGTGAAAACAGCGAAGAGACCCAGTACTTC. It translates to CASSENSEETQYF.

The chain is built from TRBV5-1 and TRBJ2-7; 8 bases agree with TRBD1. Germline values: CDR1 SGHRS, CDR2 YFSETQ. This CDR3 contains 14 residues. Unmatched junction bases numbered 9, after V lost 5 bases and J lost 5 bases. CDR3 bases: TGCGCCAGCAGAGGACAGGGCGCGTGGAACGAGCAGTACTTC. Translation: CASRGQGAWNEQYF.

As regards this clone: One base away lies a much larger clone, so this may be a sequencing read error. Additional DNA sequences in this sample encode the identical CDR3. This sequence joins TRBV27 and TRBJ1-6; D gene unclear. Per germline, CDR1 MNHEY and CDR2 SMNVEV (reference sequence). This CDR3 region has 12 residues. Trimming left V 2 bases short and J 6 bases short, with 2 bases between. CDR3 residues: CASSLRNSPLHF. CDR3 nucleotide sequence: TGTGCCAGCAGTTTACGTAATTCACCCCTCCACTTT.

This clone was picked up a small number of times. V usage is TRBV19 and J usage is TRBJ1-1; TRBD1 might be the D (5 bases). V gave up 5 bases and J gave up 1 base, with 14 bases separating them. The CDR3 is 15 amino acids. CDR1 and CDR2 from the germline V gene are LNHDA and SQIVND (reference sequence). In nucleotides, the CDR3 is TGTGCCAGTAGTTCGGGGACCGTTTGGAACACTGAAGCTTTCTTT. Its protein is CASSSGTVWNTEAFF. The full variable domain, rest sourced from reference TRBV19 and TRBJ1-1, is DGGITQSPKYLFRKEGQNVTLSCEQNLNHDAMYWYRQDPGQGLRLIYYSQIVNDFQKGDIAEGYSVSREKKESFPLTVTSAQKNPTAFYLCASSSGTVWNTEAFFGQGTRLTVV.

The chain is built from TRBV7-2 and TRBJ2-3; TRBD1 or TRBD2 may be the D gene (5 bases each). Germline V lookup: CDR1 SGHTA, CDR2 FQGNSA. Between the trimmed V and J ends, which lost 1 base and 4 bases, there was a span of 9 bases. CDR3 length: 14 amino acids. The CDR3, as DNA: TGTGCCAGCAGCTTAGTCGTGGGGGCAGATACGCAGTATTTT. It is translated as CASSLVVGADTQYF.

The rearrangement uses TRBV30 and TRBJ2-7; 9 bases agree with TRBD1. Germline V gene lookup returns CDR1 GTSNPN and CDR2 SVGIG (reference sequence). The CDR3 has 14 residues. Losses at the gene ends were 2 bases for V and 5 bases for J; bases not matched to a gene: 7. In DNA form, the CDR3 reads TGTGCCTGGAGTCCGGACAGGGGTATCAACGAGCAGTACTTC. Translation gives CAWSPDRGINEQYF.

The chain employs TRBV4-1 and TRBJ2-3; D is ambiguous. V was pared by 0 bases and J by 0 bases, with 7 bases between. The CDR3 loop spans 15 amino acids. The germline V gene has CDR1 MGHRA and CDR2 YSYEKL. The CDR3, as DNA: TGCGCCAGCAGCCAAGAACAGCTTAGCACAGATACGCAGTATTTT. Translated, it gives CASSQEQLSTDTQYF.

This clone was observed a handful of times. This chain uses TRBV6-1 with TRBJ1-1, with D perhaps matching TRBD1 (6 bases). The length of the CDR3 is 14 residues. Trimming cost V 6 bases and J 5 bases, with 16 bases left between them. Germline CDR1 and CDR2: MNHNS and SASEGT. Here the CDR3 reads CASRLTGSRTEAFF. The CDR3 nucleotides are TGTGCCAGCAGACTAACAGGGTCGAGGACTGAAGCTTTCTTT.

This chain uses TRBV6-5 with TRBJ2-7; either TRBD1 or TRBD2 may supply D (5 bases each). The V gene lost 8 bases and the J gene lost 5 bases, with 13 bases spanning the gap. Germline lookup yields CDR1 MNHEY and CDR2 SVGAGI. There are 12 residues in the CDR3. CDR3 sequence (DNA): TGTGCCAGCCGCGAGGGGTACCACGAGCAGTACTTC. Translated: CASREGYHEQYF.

This sequence joins TRBV20-1 and TRBJ2-3; no reliable D call. V was clipped by 6 bases and J by 2 bases, with 6 bases between them. The CDR3 runs to 11 residues. Per germline, CDR1 DFQATT and CDR2 SNEGSKA (reference sequence). The CDR3 sequence: CSAPPTDTQYF. The CDR3 DNA follows: TGCAGTGCCCCCCCCACAGATACGCAGTATTTT.

This clone was found a few times. The CDR3 spells CAWKGTGTEAFF. The DNA of the CDR3 is TGTGCCTGGAAAGGGACAGGGACTGAAGCTTTCTTT. The rearrangement joins TRBV30 to TRBJ1-1; 9 bases align to TRBD1. J gave up 5 bases and V 4 bases, and 2 bases lay outside the gene matches. Germline V lookup: CDR1 GTSNPN, CDR2 SVGIG (reference sequence). CDR3 length: 12 residues.

The genes are TRBV30 and TRBJ2-1, with TRBD2 matching over 8 bases. Germline CDR1 and CDR2: GTSNPN and SVGIG (reference sequence). V dropped 3 bases and J dropped 8; count of bases not matched to a gene: 12. There are 15 residues in the CDR3. CDR3 sequence reads: CAWRASGGRWDEQFF. Written as DNA, the CDR3 is TGTGCCTGGAGAGCTTCGGGGGGGCGTTGGGATGAGCAGTTCTTC. The whole variable domain, filled in from reference TRBV30 and TRBJ2-1, reads SQTIHQWPATLVQPVGSPLSLECTVEGTSNPNLYWYRQAAGRGLQLLFYSVGIGQISSEVPQNLSASRPQDRQFILSSKKLLLSDSGFYLCAWRASGGRWDEQFFGPGTRLTVL.

The chain joins TRBV10-3 to TRBJ1-2; 10 bases are a match to TRBD1. This CDR3 comprises 16 residues. With 3 bases clipped from V and 3 bases from J, the junction kept 7 bases outside the gene matches. CDR1 and CDR2 from the germline V gene are ENHRY and SYGVKD. In nucleotides, the CDR3 is TGTGCCATCAGTGACCCGGGACAGGGGTTTGACTATGGCTACACCTTC. As protein: CAISDPGQGFDYGYTF.

This chain uses TRBV30 with TRBJ2-5; D uncertain. V was pared by 2 bases and J by 1 base, with 11 bases between. Germline V gives CDR1 GTSNPN, CDR2 SVGIG (reference sequence). This CDR3 region has 14 residues. CDR3 nucleotides: TGTGCCTGGAGTCCTGGGTTACTCCAAGAGACCCAGTACTTC. Amino acid sequence: CAWSPGLLQETQYF.

This clone has more than one count but fewer than ten. The chain carries TRBV29-1 and TRBJ2-3, with D unresolved. Deletions cut 0 bases from V and 11 bases from J, with 18 bases between. The germline gives CDR1 SQVTM, CDR2 ANQGSEA. The CDR3 has 14 amino acids. The chain's CDR3 is CSVEEDVATLGQYF. CDR3 nucleotide sequence: TGCAGCGTTGAAGAGGACGTGGCTACCCTGGGGCAGTATTTT.

This clone was counted between two and nine times. The rearrangement links TRBV19 to TRBJ1-1; tentative D call: TRBD1 (5 bases). Germline V gene data show CDR1 as LNHDA and CDR2 as SQIVND (reference sequence). The CDR3 is made up of 12 amino acids. The CDR3: CASSGTVTEAFF. The CDR3 coding sequence is TGTGCGTCATCCGGGACGGTCACTGAAGCTTTCTTT.

This clone has just a few counts. The J gene is TRBJ2-7, the V gene TRBV9; D might be TRBD2 (6 bases). This CDR3 has 13 amino acids. Trimming left V 5 bases short and J 0 bases short, with 9 bases between. In germline, CDR1 is SGDLS, CDR2 YYNGEE. CDR3: CASSEDYSYEQYF. For the CDR3, the DNA is TGTGCCAGCAGTGAGGACTACTCCTACGAGCAGTACTTC.

This clone has only a few counts. The chain recombines TRBV2 with TRBJ2-2, with D unresolved. The CDR3 loop spans 13 amino acids. V lost 4 bases and J lost 6, with 9 bases in between. The germline CDR1 and CDR2 sequences are SNHLY and FYNNEI. The CDR3 sequence: CASSGTTAGELFF. The DNA for the CDR3 is TGTGCCAGCAGTGGTACCACGGCCGGGGAGCTGTTTTTT.

The CDR3 region has the DNA TGTGCCAGCAGCCAATCCTCCGCGGACAGGGGTTACGAGCAGTACTTC. It is translated as CASSQSSADRGYEQYF. V is TRBV4-2 and J is TRBJ2-7; 9 bases fit TRBD1. The CDR3 runs to 16 residues. The V gene's germline CDR1 is LGHNA and CDR2 YNFKEQ. Trimming removed 2 bases from V and 4 bases from J; junction bases left unmatched: 9.

The rearrangement links TRBV25-1 to TRBJ1-2; TRBD1 matches 9 bases. Trimming took 2 bases from V and 7 from J; bases not matched to a gene: 8. Germline V gives CDR1 MGHDK, CDR2 SYGVNS. The CDR3 covers 15 residues. CDR3 DNA: TGTGCCAGCAGTGAACTAGCGGGACAGGGTGGTGGCTACACCTTC. Translation: CASSELAGQGGGYTF.

This sequence joins TRBV28 and TRBJ2-6; 8 bases are shared with TRBD1. Germline CDR1 MDHEN, CDR2 SYDVKM. The CDR3 length is 19 residues. V shed 2 bases and J 4 bases; nucleotides not matched to a gene: 13. This CDR3 is CASSLRDRGFLPGANVLTF. CDR3 nucleotide sequence: TGTGCCAGCAGTTTACGAGACAGGGGTTTTCTCCCGGGGGCCAACGTCCTGACTTTC.

This chain uses TRBV18 with TRBJ1-2; 10 bases match TRBD1. Germline CDR1 and CDR2: KGHSH and LQKENI. This CDR3 comprises 15 residues. Trimming at V came to 3 bases and at J to 6 bases, leaving 7 bases not matched to a gene. The CDR3 spells CASSPPGQGRDGYTF. The CDR3 bases are TGTGCCAGCTCACCGCCGGGACAGGGGAGGGATGGCTACACCTTC.

This clone turned up a few times. V is TRBV29-1 and J is TRBJ2-7; 7 nucleotides line up with TRBD1. The CDR3 runs to 14 residues. Germline V gene lookup returns CDR1 SQVTM and CDR2 ANQGSEA. J gave up 2 bases and V 4 bases, and 8 bases lay outside the gene matches. The CDR3 here is CSVAQDRSAYEQYF. The CDR3 DNA follows: TGCAGCGTTGCCCAGGACAGGTCAGCCTACGAGCAGTACTTC.

This chain links TRBV5-1 with TRBJ1-1, with 7 bases fitting TRBD1. The CDR3 loop spans 14 amino acids. The J segment lost 7 bases and the V segment lost 1 base, leaving 7 bases of the junction unmatched. From germline, CDR1 is SGHRS and CDR2 YFSETQ. This CDR3 is CASSLISGTDEAFF. The CDR3, as DNA: TGCGCCAGCAGCTTGATCTCCGGGACAGATGAAGCTTTCTTT.

The chain uses TRBV2 and TRBJ1-6; D is uncertain. The CDR3 loop spans 14 amino acids. Between the trimmed V and J ends, which lost 5 bases and 7 bases, there was a span of 12 bases. Germline V gene lookup returns CDR1 SNHLY and CDR2 FYNNEI. The CDR3 DNA follows: TGTGCCAGCAGTTCGAGTTTACAGAATTCACCCCTCCACTTT. Translated: CASSSSLQNSPLHF.